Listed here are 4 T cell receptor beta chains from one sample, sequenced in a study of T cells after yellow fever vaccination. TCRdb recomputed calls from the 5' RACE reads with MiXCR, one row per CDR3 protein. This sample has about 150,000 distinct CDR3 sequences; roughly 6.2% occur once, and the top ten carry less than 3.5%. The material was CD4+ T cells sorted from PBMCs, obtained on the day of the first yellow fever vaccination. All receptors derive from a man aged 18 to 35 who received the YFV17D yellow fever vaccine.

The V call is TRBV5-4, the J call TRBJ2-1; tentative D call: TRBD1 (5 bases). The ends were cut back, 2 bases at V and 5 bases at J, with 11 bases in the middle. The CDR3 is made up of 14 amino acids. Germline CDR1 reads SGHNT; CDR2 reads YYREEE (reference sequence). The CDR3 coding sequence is TGTGCCAGCAGCTTCTCGACAGACCACAATGAGCAGTTCTTC. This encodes CASSFSTDHNEQFF.

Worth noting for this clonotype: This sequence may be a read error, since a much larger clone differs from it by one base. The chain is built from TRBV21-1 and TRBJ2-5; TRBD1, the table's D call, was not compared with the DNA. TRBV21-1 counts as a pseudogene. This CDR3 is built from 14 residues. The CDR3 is CASSNDRENETQYF. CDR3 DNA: TGTGCCAGCAGCAATGACAGGGAGAATGAGACCCAGTACTTC.

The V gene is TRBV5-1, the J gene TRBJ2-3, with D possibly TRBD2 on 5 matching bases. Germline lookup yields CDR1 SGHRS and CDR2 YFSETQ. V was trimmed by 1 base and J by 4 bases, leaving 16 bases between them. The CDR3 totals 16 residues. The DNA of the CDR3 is TGCGCCAGCAGCTTGTGGGGTGAGCGGCTTCCAGATACGCAGTATTTT. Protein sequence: CASSLWGERLPDTQYF. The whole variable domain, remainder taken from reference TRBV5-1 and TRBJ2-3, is KAGVTQTPRYLIKTRGQQVTLSCSPISGHRSVSWYQQTPGQGLQFLFEYFSETQRNKGNFPGRFSGRQFSNSRSEMNVSTLELGDSALYLCASSLWGERLPDTQYFGPGTRLTVL.

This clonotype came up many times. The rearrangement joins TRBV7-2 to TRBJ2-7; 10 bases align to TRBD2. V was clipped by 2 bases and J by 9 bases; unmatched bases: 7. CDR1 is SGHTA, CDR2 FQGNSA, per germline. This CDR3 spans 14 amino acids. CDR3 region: CASSLRAGGPRQYF. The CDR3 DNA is TGTGCCAGCAGCTTAAGAGCGGGGGGGCCGCGGCAGTACTTC. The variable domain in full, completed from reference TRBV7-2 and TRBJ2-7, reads GAGVSQSPSNKVTEKGKDVELRCDPISGHTALYWYRQSLGQGLEFLIYFQGNSAPDKSGLPSDRFSAERTGGSVSTLTIQRTQQEDSAVYLCASSLRAGGPRQYFGPGTRLTVT.